This is a list of T cell receptor beta chains from one sample in a study of blood T cells in healthy people across ages. TCRdb ran MiXCR on the 5' RACE reads and lists one entry per CDR3 protein. Of roughly 2 million distinct CDR3 sequences listed, around 50% are singletons. Sequencing was performed on blood. Every receptor here comes from a woman in her 40s in good health. Both conserved end residues are part of each CDR3. D genes are given only for firm matches. Size is stated for part of the rows, as once, few or many counts, or as a class when the clone is expanded.

j_call clone_size d_call v_call cdr3_nt cdr3_aa
TRBJ2-6 - - TRBV20-1 TGCAGTGCTAAAGGGAGGTTAAGCTCTGGGGCCAACGTCCTGACTTTC CSAKGRLSSGANVLTF
TRBJ1-2 once TRBD1 TRBV7-9 TGTGCCAGCAGCCGGGGACAGGGGGCGAGCTATGGCTACACCTTC CASSRGQGASYGYTF
TRBJ2-2 few - TRBV5-5 TGTGCCAGCAGCTTGGTGATGGTAGCAATGGACGGGGAGCTGTTTTTT CASSLVMVAMDGELFF
TRBJ1-2 - - TRBV27 TGTGCCAGCCGTCCATCGGGCGGGGCAGTAGGCTACACCTTC CASRPSGGAVGYTF
TRBJ2-3 - - TRBV6-1 TGTGCCAGCAGTGGTTGGGGATCTAGCACAGATACGCAGTATTTT CASSGWGSSTDTQYF
TRBJ1-1 - - TRBV9 TGTGCCAGCAGCGTAGGTCCCCTAGGGGTAGGGGCTGAAGCTTTCTTT CASSVGPLGVGAEAFF
TRBJ1-1 - - TRBV6-5 TGTGCCAGCAGTCGGGACACCCTGAACACTGAAGCTTTCTTT CASSRDTLNTEAFF
TRBJ2-1 - - TRBV27 TGTGCCAGCAGTTTGCGTCAGAACTCCTACAATGAGCAGTTCTTC CASSLRQNSYNEQFF
TRBJ2-1 - - TRBV12-3/TRBV12-4 TGTGCCAGCAGTCCGGACTACCTAACTTACAATGAGCAGTTCTTC CASSPDYLTYNEQFF
TRBJ2-5 - TRBD2 TRBV20-1 TGCAGTGCGAAAATAGCGGGGTTCCAAGAGACCCAGTACTTC CSAKIAGFQETQYF
TRBJ1-2 - - TRBV9 TGTGCCAGCAGCGTAGAGGTCAGGGACTATGGCTACACCTTC CASSVEVRDYGYTF
TRBJ2-1 - - TRBV6-2/TRBV6-3 TGTGCCAGCAGCGGGACTCCGGTCTCCTACAATGAGCAGTTCTTC CASSGTPVSYNEQFF
TRBJ2-4 once - TRBV6-6 TGTGCCAGCAGTTGGTCGCTAGATCAGCAGTACTTC CASSWSLDQQYF
TRBJ2-5 - - TRBV20-1 TGCAGTGCCCCCCGATCAGGCGTGGGACCGTACTTC CSAPRSGVGPYF
TRBJ2-1 - - TRBV28 TGTGCCAGCAAGGGCAGTACCTACAATGAGCAGTTCTTC CASKGSTYNEQFF
TRBJ1-2 few TRBD1 TRBV13 TGTGCCAGCAGCGGGGCGGACAGGGAGATCTATGGCTACACCTTC CASSGADREIYGYTF
TRBJ2-5 - TRBD2 TRBV20-1 TGCAGTGCTCAGGTGCCGGGACTAGCGCTAGCCCAGTACTTC CSAQVPGLALAQYF
TRBJ2-5 - TRBD1 TRBV28 TGTGCCAGCAGTTTAGCACAGGGGGATTATCGGGAGACCCAGTACTTC CASSLAQGDYRETQYF
TRBJ2-5 - TRBD1 TRBV10-1 TGCGCCAGCATTGGGACGTCCTCCCGACAGGGGTACGGGACCCAGTACTTC CASIGTSSRQGYGTQYF
TRBJ2-3 - TRBD2 TRBV29-1 TGCAGCGTTGAGCGGGGGACCACAGATACGCAGTATTTT CSVERGTTDTQYF
TRBJ1-6 few - TRBV4-3 TGCGCCAGCAGCCAATTAGGACAGCAGAATAATTCACCCCTCCACTTT CASSQLGQQNNSPLHF
TRBJ1-2 - - TRBV4-3 TGCGCCAGCAGCCAGGATGACAGGAACGCAAACTATGGCTACACCTTC CASSQDDRNANYGYTF
TRBJ1-1 - - TRBV13 TGTGCCAGCAGCTTAGCCCAAAATGAAGCTTTCTTT CASSLAQNEAFF
TRBJ2-4 once - TRBV20-1 TGCAGTGCTAGGTCATTTGGCCTCAAAAACACTCAGTACTTC CSARSFGLKNTQYF
TRBJ2-3 - - TRBV14 TGTGCCAGCAGCACGACTAGAAATACGCAGTATTTT CASSTTRNTQYF
TRBJ1-2 - - TRBV4-3 TGCGCCAGCAGCCAAGTTTTTGGGGCAGAAGCCTATGGCTACACCTTC CASSQVFGAEAYGYTF
TRBJ2-3 - TRBD1 TRBV19 TGTGCCTGCCGATCTGGGACAGCAGGCACAGATACGCAGTATTTT CACRSGTAGTDTQYF
TRBJ2-5 few TRBD1 TRBV7-2 TGTGCCAGCAGCGCCGGACAGGGGTCCATAACTGTGGAGACCCAGTACTTC CASSAGQGSITVETQYF
TRBJ1-2 - - TRBV12-3/TRBV12-4 TGTGCCAGCAGTTCAAGGACAGCCACTAACTATGGCAACACCTTC CASSSRTATNYGNTF
TRBJ1-5 - - TRBV7-8 TGTGCCAGCAAGAGAGAGATAGATCAGCCCCAGCATTTT CASKREIDQPQHF
TRBJ2-7 few - TRBV7-9 TGTGCCAGCAGCCGCGACAGTATCTACGAGCAGTACTTC CASSRDSIYEQYF
TRBJ2-1 - TRBD2 TRBV4-3 TGCGCCAGCAGCCAAGGGGTAGCGGGCTTATACAATGAGCAGTTCTTC CASSQGVAGLYNEQFF
TRBJ2-3 once - TRBV20-1 TGCAGTGCTTCCAAGGGGGGGGCTAGCACAGATACGCAGTGTTTT CSASKGGASTDTQCF
TRBJ2-7 - - TRBV20-1 TGCAGTGCTCATACACTCCGGGACTCGAAATACAATGAGCAGTACTTC CSAHTLRDSKYNEQYF
TRBJ1-2 - - TRBV27 TGTGCCAGCAGTTTATGGGGGCGTGACTATGGCTACACCTTC CASSLWGRDYGYTF
TRBJ2-3 - TRBD1 TRBV7-9 TGTGCCAGCAGCTCAGGGACAGGGTTTGGGACAGATACGCAGTATTTT CASSSGTGFGTDTQYF
TRBJ2-1 - - TRBV4-3 TGCGCCAGCAGCCAAGCGGCGGGACACCAAGGGCATGAGCAGTTCTTC CASSQAAGHQGHEQFF
TRBJ1-2 few - TRBV12-3/TRBV12-4 TGTGCCAGCAGAGTGGACAGTCAGCATGGCTACACCTTC CASRVDSQHGYTF
TRBJ1-2 - TRBD1 TRBV12-3/TRBV12-4 TGTGCCACCAAAAGGAGTGGAGGACAGGGGGTTAACTATGGCTACACCTTC CATKRSGGQGVNYGYTF
TRBJ1-6 - - TRBV11-2 TGTGCCAGCAGCTTATCCCCAGATTATAATTCACCCCTCCACTTT CASSLSPDYNSPLHF
TRBJ1-1 - - TRBV14 TGTGCCAGCAGCCAGCCGCGAGCTTTCTTT CASSQPRAFF
TRBJ1-5 - - TRBV4-3 TGCGCCAGCAGCCAAGATTGGGGATCGGCGGGGTTAAGGAATCAGCCCCAGCATTTT CASSQDWGSAGLRNQPQHF
TRBJ2-4 - - TRBV3-1 TGTGCCAGCAGCCAAGATTTAAGGTCCGGCATTCAGTACTTC CASSQDLRSGIQYF
TRBJ1-2 - - TRBV20-1 TGCAGTGCTAGGCCCCTACGGGGGGGAAGGGACTATGGCTACACCTTC CSARPLRGGRDYGYTF
TRBJ2-3 - - TRBV6-2/TRBV6-3 TGTGCCAGCAGTCAAACAAGGGCACTAGTTTCCGATACGCAGTATTTT CASSQTRALVSDTQYF
TRBJ2-3 few - TRBV27 TGTGCCAGCAGTTTATCGAGCCCCGCAGATACGCAGTATTTT CASSLSSPADTQYF
TRBJ2-3 - TRBD2 TRBV15 TGTGCCACCAGCAGAGAAGTGGGGCTAGCGGGGGGGCTTATAGATACGCAGTATTTT CATSREVGLAGGLIDTQYF